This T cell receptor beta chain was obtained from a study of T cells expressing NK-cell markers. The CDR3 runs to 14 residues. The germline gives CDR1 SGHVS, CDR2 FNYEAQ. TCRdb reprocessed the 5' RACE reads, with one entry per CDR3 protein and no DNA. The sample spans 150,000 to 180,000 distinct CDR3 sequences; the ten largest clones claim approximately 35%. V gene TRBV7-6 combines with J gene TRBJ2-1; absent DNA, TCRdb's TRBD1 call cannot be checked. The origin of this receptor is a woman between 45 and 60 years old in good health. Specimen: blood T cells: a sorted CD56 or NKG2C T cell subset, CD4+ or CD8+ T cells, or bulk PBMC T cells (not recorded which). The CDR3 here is CASSLGQGYNEQFF.